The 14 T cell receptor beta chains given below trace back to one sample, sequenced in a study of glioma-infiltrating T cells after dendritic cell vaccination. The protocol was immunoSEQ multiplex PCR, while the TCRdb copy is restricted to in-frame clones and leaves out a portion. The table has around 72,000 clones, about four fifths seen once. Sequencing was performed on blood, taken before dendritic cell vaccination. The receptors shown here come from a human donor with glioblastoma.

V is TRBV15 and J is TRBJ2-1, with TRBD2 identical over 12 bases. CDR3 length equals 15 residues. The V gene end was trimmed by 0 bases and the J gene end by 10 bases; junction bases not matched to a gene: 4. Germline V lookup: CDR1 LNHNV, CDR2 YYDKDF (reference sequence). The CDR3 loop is CATSRDLAGGQEQFF. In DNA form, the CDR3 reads TGTGCCACCAGCAGAGATCTAGCGGGGGGGCAGGAGCAGTTCTTC.

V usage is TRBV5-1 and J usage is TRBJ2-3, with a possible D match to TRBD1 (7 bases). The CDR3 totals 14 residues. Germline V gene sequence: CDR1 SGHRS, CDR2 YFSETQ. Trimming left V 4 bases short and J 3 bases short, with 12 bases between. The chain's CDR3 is CASSPGGLTDTQYF. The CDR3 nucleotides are TGCGCCAGCAGCCCAGGGGGGCTGACAGATACGCAGTATTTT.

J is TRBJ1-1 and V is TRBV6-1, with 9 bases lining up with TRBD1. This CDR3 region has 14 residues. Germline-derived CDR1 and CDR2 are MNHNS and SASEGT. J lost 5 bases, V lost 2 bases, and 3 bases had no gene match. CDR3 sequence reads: CASSELDRGTEAFF. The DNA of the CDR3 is TGTGCCAGCAGTGAACTTGACAGGGGGACTGAAGCTTTCTTT.

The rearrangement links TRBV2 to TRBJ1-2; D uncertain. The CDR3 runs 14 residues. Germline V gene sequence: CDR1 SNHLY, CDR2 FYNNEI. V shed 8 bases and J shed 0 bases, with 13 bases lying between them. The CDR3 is CASLTDLANYGYTF. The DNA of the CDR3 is TGTGCCAGCCTTACTGATCTCGCTAACTATGGCTACACCTTC.

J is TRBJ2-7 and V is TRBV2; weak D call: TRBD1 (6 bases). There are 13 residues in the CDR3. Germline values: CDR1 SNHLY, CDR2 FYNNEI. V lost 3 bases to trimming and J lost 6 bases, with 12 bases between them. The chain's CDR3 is CASSDDRQIEQYF. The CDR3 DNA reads TGTGCCAGCAGTGATGACAGGCAAATCGAGCAGTACTTC. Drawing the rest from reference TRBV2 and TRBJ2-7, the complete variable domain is EPEVTQTPSHQVTQMGQEVILRCVPISNHLYFYWYRQILGQKVEFLVSFYNNEISEKSEIFDDQFSVERPDGSNFTLKIRSTKLEDSAMYFCASSDDRQIEQYFGPGTRLTVT.

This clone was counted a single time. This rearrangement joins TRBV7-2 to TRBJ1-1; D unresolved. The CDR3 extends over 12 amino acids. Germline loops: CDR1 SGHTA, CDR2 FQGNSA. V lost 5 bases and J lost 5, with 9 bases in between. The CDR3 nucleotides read TGTGCCAGCAGCGAAGGCGGGACTGAAGCTTTCTTT. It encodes CASSEGGTEAFF.

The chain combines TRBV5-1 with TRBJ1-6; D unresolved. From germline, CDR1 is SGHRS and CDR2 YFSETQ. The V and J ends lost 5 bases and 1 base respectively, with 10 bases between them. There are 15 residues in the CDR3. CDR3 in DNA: TGCGCCAGCAGTCTCTCGGGGTCCTATAATTCACCCCTCCACTTT. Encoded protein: CASSLSGSYNSPLHF.

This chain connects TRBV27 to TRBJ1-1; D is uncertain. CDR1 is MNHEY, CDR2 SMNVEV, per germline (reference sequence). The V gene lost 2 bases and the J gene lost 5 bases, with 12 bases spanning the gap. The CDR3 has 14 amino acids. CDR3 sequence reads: CASSLSWSRTEAFF. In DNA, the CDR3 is TGTGCCAGCAGTTTAAGCTGGTCCCGAACTGAAGCTTTCTTT.

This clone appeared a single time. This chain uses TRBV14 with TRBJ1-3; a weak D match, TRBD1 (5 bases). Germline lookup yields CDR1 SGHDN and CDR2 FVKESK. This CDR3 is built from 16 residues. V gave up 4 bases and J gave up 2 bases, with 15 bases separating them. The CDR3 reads CASSRSKGSAGNTIYF. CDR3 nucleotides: TGTGCCAGCAGCCGAAGCAAGGGGTCTGCTGGAAACACCATATATTTT. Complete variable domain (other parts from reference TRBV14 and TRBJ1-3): EAGVTQFPSHSVIEKGQTVTLRCDPISGHDNLYWYRRVMGKEIKFLLHFVKESKQDESGMPNNRFLAERTGGTYSTLKVQPAELEDSGVYFCASSRSKGSAGNTIYFGEGSWLTVV.

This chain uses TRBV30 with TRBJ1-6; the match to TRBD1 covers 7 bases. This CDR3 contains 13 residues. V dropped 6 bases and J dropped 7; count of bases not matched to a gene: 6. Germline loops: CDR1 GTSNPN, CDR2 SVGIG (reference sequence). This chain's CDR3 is CACPQGQNSPLHF. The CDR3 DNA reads TGTGCCTGTCCACAGGGACAGAATTCACCCCTCCACTTT.

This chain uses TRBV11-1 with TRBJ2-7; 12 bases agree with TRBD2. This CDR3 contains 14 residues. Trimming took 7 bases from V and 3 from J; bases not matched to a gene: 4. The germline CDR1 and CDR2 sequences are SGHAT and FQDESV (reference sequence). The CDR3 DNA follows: TGTGCCAGCACCAGACTAGCGGGGGACTACGAGCAGTACTTC. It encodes CASTRLAGDYEQYF.

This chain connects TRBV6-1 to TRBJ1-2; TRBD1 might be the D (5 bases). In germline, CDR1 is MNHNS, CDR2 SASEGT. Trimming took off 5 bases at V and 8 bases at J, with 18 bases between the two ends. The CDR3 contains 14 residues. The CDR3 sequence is CASSLRIGARGYTF. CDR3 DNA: TGTGCCAGCAGTCTAAGGATAGGGGCTCGGGGCTACACCTTC.

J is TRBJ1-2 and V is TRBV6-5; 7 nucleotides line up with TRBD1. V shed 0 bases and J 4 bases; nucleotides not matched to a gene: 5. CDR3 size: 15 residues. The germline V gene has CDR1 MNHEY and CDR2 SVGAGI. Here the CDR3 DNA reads TGTGCCAGCAGTTACTCTACAGGGGATCCCTATGGCTACACCTTC. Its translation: CASSYSTGDPYGYTF.

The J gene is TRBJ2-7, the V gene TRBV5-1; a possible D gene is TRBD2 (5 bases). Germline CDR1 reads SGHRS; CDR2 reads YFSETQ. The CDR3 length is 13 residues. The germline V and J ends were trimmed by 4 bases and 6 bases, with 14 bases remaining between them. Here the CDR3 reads CASSPQPGGEQYF. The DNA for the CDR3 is TGCGCCAGCAGCCCGCAACCAGGAGGCGAGCAGTACTTC.